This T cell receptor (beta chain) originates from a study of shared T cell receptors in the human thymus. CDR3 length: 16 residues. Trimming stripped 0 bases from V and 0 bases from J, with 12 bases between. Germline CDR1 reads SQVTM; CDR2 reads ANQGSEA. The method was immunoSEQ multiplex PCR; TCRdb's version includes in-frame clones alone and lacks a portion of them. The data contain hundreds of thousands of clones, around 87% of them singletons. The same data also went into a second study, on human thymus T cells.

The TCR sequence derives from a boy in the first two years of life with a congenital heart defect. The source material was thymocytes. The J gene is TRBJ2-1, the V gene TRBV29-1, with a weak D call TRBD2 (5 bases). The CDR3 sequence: CSVEDVGRSSYNEQFF. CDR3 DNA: TGCAGCGTTGAAGATGTGGGGAGAAGCTCCTACAATGAGCAGTTCTTC.